These 18 T cell receptor beta chains were all obtained from the same sample, sequenced in a study of Ad26.COV2.S vaccination and SARS-CoV-2 variants. Libraries were prepared by immunoSEQ multiplex PCR; TCRdb keeps only in-frame clonotypes and omits some of them. In the table there are some 180,000 clones, 87% of which are singletons. This specimen was peripheral blood, taken after recovery from COVID-19. These receptor sequences come from a human donor who had recovered from COVID-19.

This rearrangement joins TRBV9 to TRBJ1-1, with a weak D call TRBD1 (6 bases). V lost 4 bases, J lost 4 bases, and 17 bases lay in between. This CDR3 has 15 residues. CDR1 SGDLS and CDR2 YYNGEE come from the germline V gene. CDR3 DNA: TGTGCCAGCAGCCGGGGGGTTACAGGGAGCACTGAAGCTTTCTTT. Protein product: CASSRGVTGSTEAFF.

The chain has TRBV29-1 and TRBJ2-7; tentatively, D is TRBD1 (5 bases). Germline V gene data show CDR1 as SQVTM and CDR2 as ANQGSEA. The CDR3 is made up of 12 amino acids. Trimming shortened V by 0 bases and J by 4 bases, and 7 bases separated the two germline ends. The CDR3: CSVEDQGYEQYF. Here the CDR3 DNA reads TGCAGCGTTGAAGATCAGGGATACGAGCAGTACTTC.

The chain uses TRBV18 and TRBJ1-2; 9 bases are a match to TRBD1. Germline V lookup: CDR1 KGHSH, CDR2 LQKENI. This CDR3 is built from 14 residues. The junction had 1 base not matched to a gene; V was cut back by 1 base and J by 4 bases. The CDR3 region has the DNA TGTGCCAGCTCACCACTGGGACAGGGCTATGGCTACACCTTC. The encoded protein is CASSPLGQGYGYTF. The full variable domain, rest sourced from reference TRBV18 and TRBJ1-2, is NAGVMQNPRHLVRRRGQEARLRCSPMKGHSHVYWYRQLPEEGLKFMVYLQKENIIDESGMPKERFSAEFPKEGPSILRIQQVVRGDSAAYFCASSPLGQGYGYTFGSGTRLTVV.

V usage is TRBV5-1 and J usage is TRBJ2-3; the match to TRBD1 covers 7 bases. This CDR3 spans 15 amino acids. V gave up 2 bases and J gave up 3 bases; unmatched junction bases: 6. Germline-derived CDR1 and CDR2 are SGHRS and YFSETQ. The CDR3 protein is CASSFAYRGTDTQYF. In DNA form, the CDR3 reads TGCGCCAGCAGCTTCGCGTACAGGGGAACAGATACGCAGTATTTT.

The chain links TRBV3-1 (or the pseudogene TRBV3-2) to TRBJ2-7, with unresolved D. V was pared by 3 bases and J by 5 bases, with 8 bases between. Germline lookup yields CDR1 LGHDT and CDR2 YNNKEL (reference sequence). The CDR3 has 12 amino acids. The CDR3, as DNA: TGTGCCAGCAGCCATAATGGGAACGAGCAGTACTTC. This sequence encodes CASSHNGNEQYF.

This clone was found once. At one boundary the junction diverges from the germline segment, which might be a read error. This chain uses TRBV2 with TRBJ2-1; TRBD2 matches at 10 bases. Germline V gene lookup returns CDR1 SNHLY and CDR2 FYNNEI. The CDR3 spans 12 residues. CDR3 sequence: CASSEERGGHLF. The CDR3 DNA follows: TGTGCCAGCAGTGAAGAGCGGGGGGGCCATCTCTTC.

The chain employs TRBV30 and TRBJ1-6; no reliable D call. Trimming pared 8 bases from V and 0 bases from J, leaving 8 bases between. The CDR3 is 13 residues long. Germline CDR1 is GTSNPN and CDR2 is SVGIG (reference sequence). CDR3 amino acids: CALVSSYNSPLHF. CDR3 bases: TGTGCCCTCGTAAGCTCCTATAATTCACCCCTCCACTTT. Using reference TRBV30 and TRBJ1-6 for the parts outside the CDR3, the full variable domain is SQTIHQWPATLVQPVGSPLSLECTVEGTSNPNLYWYRQAAGRGLQLLFYSVGIGQISSEVPQNLSASRPQDRQFILSSKKLLLSDSGFYLCALVSSYNSPLHFGNGTRLTVT.

A note on this clone: Other DNA sequences in this specimen translate into the identical CDR3. J is TRBJ1-1 and V is TRBV12-3 or TRBV12-4, with D unresolved. The CDR3 runs 13 residues. V lost 3 bases, J lost 2 bases, and 7 bases lay in between. The CDR3 is CASSLGGNTEAFF. The CDR3, as DNA: TGTGCCAGCAGTTTGGGTGGTAACACTGAAGCTTTCTTT.

This chain uses TRBV21-1 with TRBJ1-6. TRBV21-1 is designated a pseudogene. The CDR3 loop spans 20 amino acids. The DNA of the CDR3 is TGTGCCAGCAGCAACGAGACTGTTCATGGCCCTAGCTCCTATAATTCACCCCTCCACTTT. It specifies CASSNETVHGPSSYNSPLHF.

The chain employs TRBV10-1 and TRBJ2-1; D remains unclear. The V gene lost 0 bases and the J gene lost 7 bases, with 13 bases spanning the gap. Germline V gene data show CDR1 as WNHNN and CDR2 as SYGVQD (reference sequence). The CDR3 spans 15 residues. The CDR3 region is CASSESKTPINEQFF. The CDR3 nucleotides are TGCGCCAGCAGTGAGTCAAAAACCCCTATTAATGAGCAGTTCTTC.

Worth noting for this clone: Compared with germline, one end of the junction differs, possibly owing to a read error. The V call is TRBV7-3, the J call TRBJ2-1; 13 bases agree with TRBD2. This CDR3 has 15 residues. The V gene's germline CDR1 is SGHTA and CDR2 FQGTGA. This chain's CDR3 is CASSVTGTSGEAQFF. In DNA form, the CDR3 reads TGTGCCAGCAGCGTAACCGGGACTAGCGGGGAGGCGCAGTTCTTC.

The chain links TRBV5-6 to TRBJ2-3; maybe TRBD2 (6 bases). Per germline, CDR1 SGHDT and CDR2 YYEEEE. With 0 bases removed from V and 5 bases from J, the gap between germline ends came to 13 bases. This CDR3 has 15 residues. CDR3 sequence reads: CASSLGSPRGDTQYF. The CDR3 coding sequence is TGTGCCAGCAGCTTGGGATCCCCGCGGGGAGATACGCAGTATTTT.

The chain uses TRBV15 and TRBJ2-7; TRBD1 is a possible D gene (5 bases). This CDR3 has 15 residues. The germline V gene encodes CDR1 LNHNV and CDR2 YYDKDF (reference sequence). The V gene lost 1 base and the J gene lost 4 bases, with 14 bases spanning the gap. In nucleotides, the CDR3 is TGTGCCACCAGCAGAGTAGTTGGAAAGGGGTACGAGCAGTACTTC. Its translation is CATSRVVGKGYEQYF.

The chain has TRBV25-1 and TRBJ2-7; 8 bases map to TRBD1. Germline values: CDR1 MGHDK, CDR2 SYGVNS. The junction had 7 bases not matched to a gene; V was cut back by 0 bases and J by 0 bases. This CDR3 is 17 amino acids long. CDR3 protein: CASSEYFPGGTSYEQYF. CDR3 nucleotides: TGTGCCAGCAGTGAATATTTCCCAGGGGGCACCTCCTACGAGCAGTACTTC.

The chain is built from TRBV7-2 and TRBJ2-1; 11 bases line up with TRBD2. CDR3 length: 16 amino acids. The V gene end was trimmed by 1 base and the J gene end by 2 bases; junction bases not matched to a gene: 1. Germline CDR1 is SGHTA and CDR2 is FQGNSA. CDR3 sequence reads: CASSLDSGRAYNEQFF. DNA for the CDR3: TGTGCCAGCAGCTTAGATAGCGGGAGGGCCTACAATGAGCAGTTCTTC.

This rearrangement joins TRBV29-1 to TRBJ1-2; the match to TRBD1 covers 7 bases. CDR1 and CDR2 from the germline V gene are SQVTM and ANQGSEA. CDR3 length equals 14 residues. V gave up 3 bases and J gave up 2 bases; unmatched junction bases: 6. The CDR3 bases are TGCAGCGTTGACCCCCTACAGGGGAACTATGGCTACACCTTC. Translated: CSVDPLQGNYGYTF.

Points on this clone: Other DNA variants within this sample encode the same CDR3. J is TRBJ1-5 and V is TRBV29-1, with unresolved D. V lost 5 bases to trimming and J lost 7 bases, with 18 bases between them. The CDR3 runs to 14 residues. CDR1 SQVTM and CDR2 ANQGSEA come from the germline V gene. CDR3: CSVTATKGRQPQHF. The CDR3 bases are TGCAGCGTTACGGCCACGAAGGGTCGACAGCCCCAGCATTTT.

This clone occurred a few times. The CDR3 loop reads CASSASAGSSYNEQFF. CDR3 in DNA: TGTGCCAGCAGTGCCTCGGCGGGGAGCTCCTACAATGAGCAGTTCTTC. The chain employs TRBV6-1 and TRBJ2-1; tentatively, D is TRBD2 (6 bases). There are 16 residues in the CDR3. Trimming removed 4 bases from V and 0 bases from J, with 13 bases in between. Germline CDR1 MNHNS, CDR2 SASEGT.